This TCR beta chain was obtained from a study of blood T cell repertoires in COVID-19. The data were produced by immunoSEQ multiplex PCR, yet TCRdb's version contains in-frame clones alone and is incomplete. The sample has about 64,000 clones; approximately 91% are singletons. J lost 6 bases, V lost 4 bases, and 5 bases had no gene match. This CDR3 comprises 14 residues. The germline V gene encodes CDR1 SGHRS and CDR2 YFSETQ. Sample: peripheral blood. The sequence was collected from a human donor in a cohort sampled during active COVID-19. The chain employs TRBV5-1 and TRBJ2-2, with TRBD1 identical over 8 bases. CDR3 coding DNA: TGCGCCAGCAGCACAGGGGGAATTGCCGGGGAGCTGTTTTTT. Translating it yields CASSTGGIAGELFF.